Following are 9 T cell receptor beta chains from one sample sequenced in a study of blood T cells in healthy people across ages. PCR was performed a second time for roughly 7 to 11 cycles using a sample-barcoded 5' primer and a J-beta primer mix. MiXCR was run by TCRdb on the 5' RACE reads, yielding one entry per CDR3 protein. The table records around 1,600,000 distinct CDR3 sequences, approximately 43% of them present only once. The sequenced sample was blood. Source of these receptors: a young woman in good health.

The chain combines TRBV7-9 with TRBJ1-2; the D is unclear. Germline V gives CDR1 SEHNR, CDR2 FQNEAQ (reference sequence). Deletions cut 6 bases from V and 0 bases from J, with 5 bases between. The length of the CDR3 is 12 residues. The CDR3 spells CASRQANYGYTF. As DNA, the CDR3 is TGTGCCAGCAGGCAAGCTAACTATGGCTACACCTTC. Complete variable domain (other parts from reference TRBV7-9 and TRBJ1-2): DTGVSQNPRHKITKRGQNVTFRCDPISEHNRLYWYRQTLGQGPEFLTYFQNEAQLEKSRLLSDRFSAERPKGSFSTLEIQRTEQGDSAMYLCASRQANYGYTFGSGTRLTVV.

Worth noting for this clonotype: A much larger clone differs from this one at a single base, so this may be a read error. The J gene is TRBJ2-5, the V gene TRBV12-3 or TRBV12-4, with 7 bases lining up with TRBD1. After removal of 8 bases from V and 3 bases from J, the junction contained 6 bases not matched to a gene. The CDR3 sequence is 13 residues long. DNA of the CDR3: TGTGCCAGCGCCGGGACAGCAGAAGAGACCCAGTACTTC. Protein: CASAGTAEETQYF.

This clonotype showed up just a few times. V and J are TRBV20-1 and TRBJ2-7; 10 bases are shared with TRBD2. J gave up 3 bases and V 0 bases, and 11 bases lay outside the gene matches. The CDR3 is 17 residues long. Germline V lookup: CDR1 DFQATT, CDR2 SNEGSKA (reference sequence). CDR3 protein: CSARDATPWTSGYEQYF. CDR3 nucleotide sequence: TGCAGTGCTAGAGATGCCACCCCGTGGACTAGCGGCTACGAGCAGTACTTC.

This clonotype was counted a single time. At one end the junction does not follow the germline gene, possibly because of a read error. The chain couples TRBV7-3 to TRBJ2-7, with D possibly matching TRBD2 (5 bases). The closer fit of TRBJ2-5 to the DNA end suggests the J call may be wrong. This CDR3 is built from 11 residues. CDR1 and CDR2 from the germline V gene are SGHTA and FQGTGA. CDR3 nucleotides: TGTGCCGGCAGCCAAGGAGGGACCCAGTACTTC. As protein: CAGSQGGTQYF.

The rearrangement links TRBV9 to TRBJ2-7; possibly TRBD2 for D (6 bases). The germline V gene encodes CDR1 SGDLS and CDR2 YYNGEE. This CDR3 spans 17 amino acids. With 4 bases removed from V and 0 bases from J, the gap between germline ends came to 20 bases. The CDR3 loop is CASSPGSGLVSSYEQYF. CDR3 coding DNA: TGTGCCAGCAGCCCAGGGAGCGGGCTAGTGAGCTCCTACGAGCAGTACTTC.

CDR3 DNA sequence: TGTGCCACCAGTGCCCCCCGGACAGAACTTATTTATCAGCCCCAGCATTTT. It codes for CATSAPRTELIYQPQHF. This rearrangement joins TRBV24-1 to TRBJ1-5; D perhaps matches TRBD1 (6 bases). Looked up from germline, CDR1 is KGHDR and CDR2 is SFDVKD. Deletions cut 5 bases from V and 5 bases from J, with 21 bases between. CDR3 length equals 17 residues.

In its sample, this clonotype was seen a few times. The chain carries TRBV10-3 and TRBJ1-1; D gene uncertain. V gave up 2 bases and J gave up 3 bases, with 4 bases separating them. The germline gives CDR1 ENHRY, CDR2 SYGVKD. The CDR3 runs 12 residues. In DNA, the CDR3 is TGTGCCATCAGTGAGATGTACACTGAAGCTTTCTTT. Its translation: CAISEMYTEAFF.

About this clonotype: The junction does not match germline at one end; this may be a read error. The CDR3 reads CASSVEQGPEKLFF. The CDR3 bases are TGTGCCAGTAGCGTAGAACAGGGACCTGAAAAACTGTTTTTT. The rearrangement links TRBV9 to TRBJ1-4; a weak D match, TRBD1 (6 bases). CDR1 is SGDLS and CDR2 is YYNGEE in the germline V gene. The CDR3 runs to 14 residues.

A note on this clonotype: This clone may be a read error of a much larger clone one base away. V is TRBV7-8 and J is TRBJ2-5, with D hard to call. The V gene's germline CDR1 is SGHVS and CDR2 FQNEAQ. Trimming pared 6 bases from V and 11 bases from J, leaving 22 bases between. This CDR3 has 14 amino acids. CDR3 residues: CASRPQMENNEQYF. CDR3 sequence (DNA): TGTGCCAGCAGACCCCAGATGGAGAACAATGAGCAGTACTTC.